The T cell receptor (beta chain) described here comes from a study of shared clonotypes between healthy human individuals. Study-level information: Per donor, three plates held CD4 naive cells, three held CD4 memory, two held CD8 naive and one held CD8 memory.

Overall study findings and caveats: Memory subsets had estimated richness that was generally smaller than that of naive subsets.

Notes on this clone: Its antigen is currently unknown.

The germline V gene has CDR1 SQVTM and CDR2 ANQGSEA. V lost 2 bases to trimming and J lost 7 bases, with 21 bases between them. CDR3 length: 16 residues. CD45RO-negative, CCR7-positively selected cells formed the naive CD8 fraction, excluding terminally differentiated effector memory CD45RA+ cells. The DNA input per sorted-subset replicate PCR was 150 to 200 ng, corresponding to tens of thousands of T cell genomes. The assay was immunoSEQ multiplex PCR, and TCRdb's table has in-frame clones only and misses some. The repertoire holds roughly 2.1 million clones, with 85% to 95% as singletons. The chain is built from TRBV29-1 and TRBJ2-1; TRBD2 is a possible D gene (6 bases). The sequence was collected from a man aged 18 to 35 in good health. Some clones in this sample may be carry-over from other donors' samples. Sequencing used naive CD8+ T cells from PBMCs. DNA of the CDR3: TGCAGCGTTGAATCGACACTCCTCTTCAGCGGGAATGAGCAGTTCTTC. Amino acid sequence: CSVESTLLFSGNEQFF.